Following are 32 T cell receptor beta chains from one sample sequenced in a study of response to subunit inactivated influenza vaccine. TCRdb ran MiXCR on the RT-PCR reads and lists one entry per CDR3 protein. The table has fewer than 700,000 distinct CDR3 sequences, under 15% seen once; the top ten hold around 13%. Specimen: PBMCs from blood, collected around seven weeks after vaccination. These receptors came from a man in his forties or fifties who received an inactivated influenza vaccine.

Only a few counts were recorded for this clonotype. This chain uses TRBV2 with TRBJ2-5; 8 nucleotides align to TRBD1. The CDR3 covers 14 residues. V was clipped by 6 bases and J by 5 bases; unmatched bases: 8. Germline values: CDR1 SNHLY, CDR2 FYNNEI. This CDR3 reads CASSRTGYRETQYF. The CDR3 DNA follows: TGTGCCAGCAGCCGGACAGGGTATCGGGAGACCCAGTACTTC.

This clonotype was observed a handful of times. The chain couples TRBV2 to TRBJ1-1; TRBD1 matches at 7 bases. The CDR3 spans 17 residues. The V gene's germline CDR1 is SNHLY and CDR2 FYNNEI. Trimming cost V 4 bases and J 0 bases; bases outside gene matches: 11. CDR3 protein: CASSGPGQNFMNTEAFF. In nucleotides, the CDR3 is TGTGCCAGCAGTGGGCCGGGACAGAACTTCATGAACACTGAAGCTTTCTTT.

This chain uses TRBV5-5 with TRBJ2-1; tentative D call: TRBD1 (7 bases). Germline assignment: CDR1 SGHKS and CDR2 YYEKEE (reference sequence). V lost 4 bases and J 7 bases, leaving 15 bases between the germline ends. This CDR3 contains 14 residues. The CDR3 region is CASSPETGRNEQFF. In nucleotides, the CDR3 is TGTGCCAGCAGCCCCGAGACAGGGAGGAATGAGCAGTTCTTC.

This clonotype was seen many times. V gene TRBV4-2 combines with J gene TRBJ2-7, with D perhaps assigned TRBD1 or TRBD2 (6 bases each). The V end was cut by 0 bases, the J end by 4 bases, with 16 bases between. CDR3 length equals 16 residues. Germline loops: CDR1 LGHNA, CDR2 YNFKEQ. The CDR3 nucleotides are TGTGCCAGCAGCCAAGATGAGGTGCGCGGGACATACGAGCAGTACTTC. It is translated as CASSQDEVRGTYEQYF.

The sample holds a few counts of this clonotype. The chain combines TRBV9 with TRBJ2-1, with 7 nucleotides matching TRBD1. This CDR3 is 15 amino acids long. The germline V gene encodes CDR1 SGDLS and CDR2 YYNGEE. V dropped 3 bases and J dropped 5; count of bases not matched to a gene: 8. The CDR3, as DNA: TGTGCCAGCAGCGCTCTACTGGGACAGCACAATGAGCAGTTCTTC. This translates into CASSALLGQHNEQFF.

This clonotype appeared a few times. This chain joins TRBV9 and TRBJ2-5, with TRBD1 identical over 11 bases. Looked up from germline, CDR1 is SGDLS and CDR2 is YYNGEE. The CDR3 runs to 15 residues. V gave up 2 bases and J gave up 5 bases; unmatched junction bases: 5. The DNA for the CDR3 is TGTGCCAGCAGCGTCCGGACAGGGGGCTGGGAGACCCAGTACTTC. This gives the protein CASSVRTGGWETQYF.

This clonotype has just a few counts. The chain employs TRBV2 and TRBJ2-1, with 8 bases identical to TRBD2. CDR3 length: 16 residues. The V segment lost 3 bases and the J segment 7 bases; nucleotides outside the gene matches: 11. CDR1 and CDR2 (germline): SNHLY, FYNNEI. CDR3: CASSDSGRAGKNEQFF. The CDR3 DNA reads as TGTGCCAGCAGTGATTCCGGGAGGGCCGGGAAAAATGAGCAGTTCTTC.

This clonotype was seen more than once but under ten times. The chain has TRBV24-1 and TRBJ2-3; D is perhaps TRBD2 (6 bases). Germline V gene lookup returns CDR1 KGHDR and CDR2 SFDVKD. Trimming cost V 0 bases and J 3 bases, with 12 bases left between them. This CDR3 contains 16 residues. This CDR3 is CATSDLRFGGTDTQYF. The CDR3 nucleotides are TGTGCCACCAGTGATTTGCGTTTCGGAGGGACAGATACGCAGTATTTT.

J is TRBJ2-3 and V is TRBV19; TRBD2 might be the D (6 bases). CDR3 length: 16 amino acids. Trimming removed 1 base at V and 0 bases at J, with 11 bases between. Germline V gives CDR1 LNHDA, CDR2 SQIVND (reference sequence). The CDR3 sequence: CASSIGGLPSTDTQYF. Here the CDR3 DNA reads TGTGCCAGTAGTATAGGGGGACTCCCTAGCACAGATACGCAGTATTTT.

This clonotype was recorded at least ten times. The chain links TRBV20-1 to TRBJ2-3; 8 bases agree with TRBD2. V was pared by 6 bases and J by 2 bases, with 10 bases of the junction left unmatched. Germline V gene data show CDR1 as DFQATT and CDR2 as SNEGSKA (reference sequence). The CDR3 sequence is 15 residues long. This CDR3 is CSALKVAGFTDTQYF. CDR3 nucleotides: TGCAGTGCCCTGAAAGTAGCGGGGTTCACAGATACGCAGTATTTT.

The sample holds a few counts of this clonotype. The J gene is TRBJ2-1, the V gene TRBV29-1; D is ambiguous. Per germline, CDR1 SQVTM and CDR2 ANQGSEA. Trimming took 0 bases from V and 9 from J, leaving 12 bases between them. The CDR3 is 13 residues long. The CDR3, as DNA: TGCAGCGTTGAAGAGGCTAAACCAGGTGAGCAGTTCTTC. This translates into CSVEEAKPGEQFF.

CDR3 bases: TGCGCCAGCAGCTTGGGGACGGGGAAGTATAGCAATCAGCCCCAGCATTTT. It yields the protein CASSLGTGKYSNQPQHF. This sequence joins TRBV5-1 and TRBJ1-5; D remains ambiguous. Germline CDR1 SGHRS, CDR2 YFSETQ. The V and J ends lost 0 bases and 0 bases respectively, with 13 bases between them. CDR3 length: 17 residues.

V is TRBV20-1 and J is TRBJ2-5; D is ambiguous. CDR3 length: 12 residues. Germline V gene sequence: CDR1 DFQATT, CDR2 SNEGSKA (reference sequence). Trimming cost V 6 bases and J 6 bases, with 14 bases left between them. The CDR3 sequence: CSATGGSQTQYF. CDR3 in DNA: TGCAGTGCCACGGGTGGGTCGCAGACCCAGTACTTC.

V and J are TRBV11-2 and TRBJ2-7, with D possibly TRBD1 on 7 matching bases. The CDR3 sequence is 15 residues long. V dropped 2 bases and J dropped 1 base, with 12 bases sitting between them. Germline CDR1 SGHAT, CDR2 FQNNGV. The CDR3 sequence: CASSLFAGGSYEQYF. The DNA for the CDR3 is TGTGCCAGCAGCTTATTTGCAGGGGGGTCCTACGAGCAGTACTTC.

This clonotype was observed a single time. This chain uses TRBV12-3 or TRBV12-4 with TRBJ2-1; D is undetermined. The CDR3 spans 10 residues. The V end lost 9 bases, the J end lost 8 bases, and 8 bases lay between the germline ends. The CDR3 bases are TGTGCCAGTAAAGGCGATGAGCAGTTCTTC. Its protein product is CASKGDEQFF.

This clonotype was seen more than once but under ten times. The chain recombines TRBV28 with TRBJ1-6; TRBD1 agrees at 7 bases. Unmatched junction bases numbered 14, after V lost 9 bases and J lost 6 bases. This CDR3 has 16 amino acids. Germline V lookup: CDR1 MDHEN, CDR2 SYDVKM. The CDR3 DNA sequence: TGTGCCAGTAACCCCAGGGGGGTTAGGCTTAATTCACCCCTCCACTTT. Translating it yields CASNPRGVRLNSPLHF.

This chain joins TRBV5-1 and TRBJ2-3, with D maybe TRBD1 (6 bases). Germline V lookup: CDR1 SGHRS, CDR2 YFSETQ. V lost 0 bases, J lost 3 bases, and 23 bases lay in between. The CDR3 covers 19 residues. The CDR3 spells CASSLGVPGAGPTTDTQYF. The CDR3 DNA sequence: TGCGCCAGCAGCTTGGGGGTCCCAGGGGCCGGGCCGACGACAGATACGCAGTATTTT.

This clonotype came up a few times. The rearrangement links TRBV29-1 to TRBJ2-5; tentative D call: TRBD1 (6 bases). Trimming stripped 2 bases from V and 4 bases from J, with 11 bases between. Looked up from germline, CDR1 is SQVTM and CDR2 is ANQGSEA. The CDR3 consists of 13 residues. This chain's CDR3 is CSVEYGGPETQYF. Written as DNA, the CDR3 is TGCAGCGTTGAATATGGGGGCCCAGAGACCCAGTACTTC.

This clonotype was seen just once. The chain couples TRBV7-8 to TRBJ1-5; maybe TRBD1 (6 bases). Germline-derived CDR1 and CDR2 are SGHVS and FQNEAQ. Trimming shortened V by 4 bases and J by 1 base, and 14 bases separated the two germline ends. This CDR3 is 16 amino acids long. CDR3 protein: CASSSQGLVSNQPQHF. DNA for the CDR3: TGTGCCAGCAGCTCACAGGGATTAGTGAGCAATCAGCCCCAGCATTTT.

The chain employs TRBV5-5 and TRBJ2-7; D may match TRBD1 or TRBD2 (5 bases each). V lost 3 bases and J lost 2, with 18 bases in between. Germline-derived CDR1 and CDR2 are SGHKS and YYEKEE (reference sequence). This CDR3 contains 16 residues. The CDR3 DNA follows: TGTGCCAGCAGCTGGAGTCCGGGACGGGCAGCCTACGAGCAGTACTTC. Translating it yields CASSWSPGRAAYEQYF.

Only a few counts were recorded for this clonotype. V and J are TRBV20-1 and TRBJ2-5; 8 bases line up with TRBD2. V lost 0 bases to trimming and J lost 4 bases; unmatched junction nucleotides: 10. Germline V CDR1 and CDR2: DFQATT, SNEGSKA (reference sequence). The CDR3 length is 16 residues. CDR3 amino acids: CSAREVGRETRETQYF. In nucleotides, the CDR3 is TGCAGTGCTAGAGAAGTCGGGAGGGAGACCAGAGAGACCCAGTACTTC.

This clonotype was counted ten times or more. The rearrangement joins TRBV12-3 or TRBV12-4 to TRBJ2-5; a weak D match, TRBD2 (7 bases). The germline V and J ends were trimmed by 1 base and 4 bases, with 19 bases remaining between them. This CDR3 region has 17 residues. CDR3 region: CASSLGGGGPLRETQYF. In nucleotides, the CDR3 is TGTGCCAGCAGTTTAGGTGGGGGGGGCCCCCTTCGAGAGACCCAGTACTTC.

CDR3 amino acids: CAISELQGSQPQHF. CDR3 bases: TGTGCCATCAGTGAGTTACAGGGTTCTCAGCCCCAGCATTTT. This rearrangement joins TRBV10-3 to TRBJ1-5, with D possibly TRBD1 on 6 matching bases. The CDR3 extends over 14 amino acids. The V end was cut by 1 base, the J end by 6 bases, with 10 bases between. In germline, CDR1 is ENHRY, CDR2 SYGVKD.

This clonotype appeared a few times. The V call is TRBV4-3, the J call TRBJ2-3; 8 bases align to TRBD1. This CDR3 contains 15 residues. The V segment lost 4 bases and the J segment 2 bases; nucleotides outside the gene matches: 5. CDR1 is LGHNA and CDR2 is YSLEER in the germline V gene. The CDR3 nucleotides read TGCGCCAGCAGCCCACAGGGGGGACACACAGATACGCAGTATTTT. It specifies CASSPQGGHTDTQYF.

This clonotype appeared a few times. The chain carries TRBV12-3 or TRBV12-4 and TRBJ2-7; possibly TRBD1 or TRBD2 for D (5 bases each). The CDR3 sequence is 15 residues long. V shed 6 bases and J shed 1 base, with 16 bases lying between them. The CDR3 spells CASRPTGTPSYEQYF. CDR3 bases: TGTGCCAGCAGACCTACCGGGACGCCGTCCTACGAGCAGTACTTC.

This chain links TRBV12-3 or TRBV12-4 with TRBJ2-1; the match to TRBD2 covers 9 bases. V lost 8 bases and J lost 5; bases outside the gene matches: 4. This CDR3 has 13 residues. This chain's CDR3 is CASGTSPHNEQFF. In nucleotides, the CDR3 is TGTGCCAGCGGGACTAGCCCACACAATGAGCAGTTCTTC.

To note about this clonotype: At one end the junction does not follow the germline gene, possibly because of a read error. Here the CDR3 DNA reads TGTGCCATCAGTTCCACCGACATGGTAGGGGAAAAACTGTTTTTT. It translates to CAISSTDMVGEKLFF. The chain is built from TRBV6-5 and TRBJ1-4; no firm D call. The CDR3 contains 15 residues. The V gene's germline CDR1 is MNHEY and CDR2 SVGAGI.

The chain employs TRBV5-1 and TRBJ2-1; 10 positions match TRBD1. Germline assignment: CDR1 SGHRS and CDR2 YFSETQ. The CDR3 runs 14 residues. Trimming at V came to 6 bases and at J to 6 bases, leaving 6 bases not matched to a gene. The CDR3 here is CASTTTGGLNEQFF. The CDR3, as DNA: TGCGCCAGCACCACGACAGGGGGCCTCAATGAGCAGTTCTTC.

The table lists this clonotype with a few counts. This chain links TRBV29-1 with TRBJ2-5; 12 bases line up with TRBD2. J lost 4 bases, V lost 5 bases, and 5 bases had no gene match. The germline V gene has CDR1 SQVTM and CDR2 ANQGSEA. CDR3 length: 14 amino acids. Here the CDR3 reads CSVLAGGPGETQYF. For the CDR3, the DNA is TGCAGCGTTCTAGCGGGAGGGCCTGGAGAGACCCAGTACTTC.

In its sample, this clonotype was seen a few times. The CDR3 region is CASSRLAIPGDEQYF. The DNA for the CDR3 is TGTGCCAGCAGCCGACTAGCGATCCCCGGGGACGAGCAGTACTTC. This chain connects TRBV7-2 to TRBJ2-7; 8 bases are a match to TRBD2. The CDR3 length is 15 residues. CDR1 and CDR2 from the germline V gene are SGHTA and FQGNSA. The V and J ends lost 5 bases and 5 bases, in that order; junction bases with no gene match: 11.

This clonotype has only a few counts. The chain uses TRBV15 and TRBJ2-2; D is perhaps TRBD2 (5 bases). This CDR3 comprises 12 residues. The germline V and J ends were trimmed by 5 bases and 7 bases, with 8 bases remaining between them. Germline assignment: CDR1 LNHNV and CDR2 YYDKDF (reference sequence). In DNA, the CDR3 is TGTGCCACCAGCGCGGGCCACGGGGAGCTGTTTTTT. The encoded protein is CATSAGHGELFF.

As DNA, the CDR3 is TGTGCCAGCAGTGGGACTAGCGGGACTACCTACGAGCAGTACTTC. This encodes CASSGTSGTTYEQYF. This chain joins TRBV28 and TRBJ2-7; 13 bases agree with TRBD2. Trimming cost V 5 bases and J 2 bases; bases outside gene matches: 3. Germline assignment: CDR1 MDHEN and CDR2 SYDVKM. The CDR3 is made up of 15 amino acids.